The TCR beta chain described here comes from a study of blood T cell repertoires in COVID-19. Overall study context: T cells, B-cell-depleted T cells, or PBMCs supplied cDNA or gDNA.

The CDR3 has 17 amino acids. Germline CDR1 is SGHNT and CDR2 is YYREEE (reference sequence). Trimming left V 2 bases short and J 0 bases short, with 14 bases between. TCRdb's table, derived via immunoSEQ multiplex PCR, lists solely in-frame clones and lacks some. The table records a few hundred thousand clones, about 80% of them present only once. The rearrangement joins TRBV5-4 to TRBJ1-4; a possible D gene is TRBD1 (6 bases). The sample comprised peripheral blood. The source is a man under 40 who had recovered from COVID-19. In DNA form, the CDR3 reads TGTGCCAGCAGCTTAGGCAGGGGTGGGGCAACTAATGAAAAACTGTTTTTT. Protein sequence: CASSLGRGGATNEKLFF.